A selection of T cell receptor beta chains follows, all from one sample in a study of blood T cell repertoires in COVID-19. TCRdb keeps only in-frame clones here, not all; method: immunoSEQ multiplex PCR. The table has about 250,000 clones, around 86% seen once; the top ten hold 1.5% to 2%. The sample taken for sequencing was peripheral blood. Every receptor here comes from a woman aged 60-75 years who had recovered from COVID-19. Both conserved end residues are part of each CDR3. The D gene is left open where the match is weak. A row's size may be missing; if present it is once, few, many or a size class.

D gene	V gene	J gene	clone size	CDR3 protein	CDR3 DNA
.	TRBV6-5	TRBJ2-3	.	CASSYGRTDTQYF	TGTGCCAGCAGTTACGGGCGTACAGATACGCAGTATTTT
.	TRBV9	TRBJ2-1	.	CASSVAEGAYNEQFF	TGTGCCAGCAGCGTAGCGGAGGGCGCCTACAATGAGCAGTTCTTC
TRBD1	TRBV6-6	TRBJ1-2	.	CASSYRAGGAGGYTF	TGTGCCAGCAGTTACCGGGCAGGGGGCGCAGGTGGCTACACCTTC
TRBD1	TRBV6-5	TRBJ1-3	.	CASSNRGRAGNTIYF	TGTGCCAGCAGTAACAGGGGAAGGGCTGGAAACACCATATATTTT
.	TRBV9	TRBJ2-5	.	CASSVDSRRGPQETQYF	TGTGCCAGCAGCGTAGACTCTCGGCGGGGACCTCAAGAGACCCAGTACTTC
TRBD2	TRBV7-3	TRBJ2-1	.	CASSPLSASGGAYNEQFF	TGTGCCAGCAGCCCCTTGTCGGCTAGCGGGGGGGCCTACAATGAGCAGTTCTTC
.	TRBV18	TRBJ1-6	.	CASSPKAPEVSYNSPLHF	TGTGCCAGCTCACCAAAAGCCCCTGAGGTCTCCTATAATTCACCCCTCCACTTT
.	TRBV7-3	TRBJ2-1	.	CASSLSGAYNEQFF	TGTGCCAGCAGCTTGTCAGGGGCCTACAATGAGCAGTTCTTC
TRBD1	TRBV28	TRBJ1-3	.	CASSWDRGNTIYF	TGTGCCAGCAGCTGGGACAGGGGAAACACCATATATTTT
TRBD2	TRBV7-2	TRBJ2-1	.	CASSFESGGYNEQFF	TGTGCCAGCAGCTTTGAAAGCGGGGGGTACAATGAGCAGTTCTTC
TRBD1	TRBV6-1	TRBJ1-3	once	CASSAWDRRLISGNTIYF	TGTGCCAGCAGTGCCTGGGACAGAAGACTTATCTCTGGAAACACCATATATTTT
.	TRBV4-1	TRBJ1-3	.	CASSRNGQTSGNTIYF	TGCGCCAGCAGCCGAAATGGACAGACTTCTGGAAACACCATATATTTT
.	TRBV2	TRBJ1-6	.	CASSEFPSGTPLHF	TGTGCCAGCAGTGAATTCCCTTCCGGGACACCCCTCCACTTT
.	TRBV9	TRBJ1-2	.	CASSPIKTVSNYGYTF	TGTGCCAGCAGCCCCATTAAGACAGTTTCTAACTATGGCTACACCTTC
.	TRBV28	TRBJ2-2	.	CASSFYGQKINTGELFF	TGTGCCAGCAGTTTCTATGGACAGAAAATAAACACCGGGGAGCTGTTTTTT
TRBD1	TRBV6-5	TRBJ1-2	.	CASSSDRGRGGYTF	TGTGCCAGCAGCTCTGACAGGGGGCGAGGTGGCTACACCTTC
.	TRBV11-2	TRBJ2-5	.	CASSWTRLQETQYF	TGTGCCAGCAGTTGGACTCGCCTACAAGAGACCCAGTACTTC
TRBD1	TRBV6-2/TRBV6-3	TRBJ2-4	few	CASSYAGTGLKNIQYF	TGTGCCAGCAGTTACGCCGGGACAGGGCTCAAAAACATTCAGTACTTC
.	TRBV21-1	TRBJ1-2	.	CASSSRDSARTNEGGYTF	TGTGCCAGCAGCTCTCGGGACAGCGCTCGCACTAACGAGGGAGGCTACACCTTC
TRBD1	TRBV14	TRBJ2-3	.	CASSQLTGGYRTDTQYF	TGTGCCAGCAGCCAGCTGACAGGGGGCTATAGAACAGATACGCAGTATTTT
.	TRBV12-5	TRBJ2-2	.	CASGLGSDTGELFF	TGTGCTAGTGGTTTGGGGTCGGACACCGGGGAGCTGTTTTTT
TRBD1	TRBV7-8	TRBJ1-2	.	CASSFTGAEFRNYGYTF	TGTGCCAGCAGCTTCACAGGGGCCGAATTTAGAAACTATGGCTACACCTTC
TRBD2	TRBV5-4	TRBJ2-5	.	CASSLMASGGVETQYF	TGTGCCAGCAGCTTGATGGCTAGCGGGGGGGTAGAGACCCAGTACTTC
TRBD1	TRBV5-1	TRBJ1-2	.	CASSRGQGVRNYGYTF	TGCGCCAGCAGCCGGGGACAGGGAGTAAGGAACTATGGCTACACCTTC
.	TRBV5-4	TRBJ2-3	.	CASRRVSSTDTQYF	TGTGCCAGCAGGAGGGTCTCTAGCACAGATACGCAGTATTTT
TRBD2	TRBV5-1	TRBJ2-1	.	CASSLWSSGGLANEQFF	TGCGCCAGCAGCTTGTGGTCTAGCGGGGGGTTAGCCAATGAGCAGTTCTTC
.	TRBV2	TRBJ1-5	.	CASKRREDQPQHF	TGTGCCAGTAAAAGAAGGGAGGATCAGCCCCAGCATTTT
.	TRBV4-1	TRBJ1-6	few	CASSQSNSPLHF	TGCGCCAGCAGCCAATCGAATTCACCCCTCCACTTT
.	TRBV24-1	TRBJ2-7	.	CATSIYPNGGLYEQYF	TGTGCCACCAGTATCTACCCTAACGGGGGTCTCTACGAGCAGTACTTC
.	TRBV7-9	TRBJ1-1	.	CASSFTAGAFF	TGTGCCAGCAGCTTTACCGCCGGGGCTTTCTTT
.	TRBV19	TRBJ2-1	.	CASSIAGENYNEQFF	TGTGCCAGTAGTATAGCGGGGGAGAATTACAATGAGCAGTTCTTC
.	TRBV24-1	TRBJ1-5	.	CATSGQGNQPQHF	TGTGCCACCAGTGGACAGGGCAATCAGCCCCAGCATTTT
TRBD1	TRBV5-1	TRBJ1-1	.	CASRYRGTNTEAFF	TGCGCCAGCCGATACAGGGGAACGAACACTGAAGCTTTCTTT
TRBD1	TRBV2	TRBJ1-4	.	CASLGTGDEKLFF	TGTGCCAGCTTGGGGACAGGGGATGAAAAACTGTTTTTT
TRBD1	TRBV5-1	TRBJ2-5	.	CASRVGTGGGETQYF	TGCGCCAGCAGAGTGGGGACAGGGGGTGGAGAGACCCAGTACTTC
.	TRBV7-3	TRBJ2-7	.	CASSLLQGDYEQYF	TGTGCCAGCAGCTTACTACAGGGAGACTACGAGCAGTACTTC
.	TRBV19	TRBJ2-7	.	CASSIDPSTPPYF	TGTGCCAGTAGTATAGACCCCTCTACCCCTCCGTACTTC
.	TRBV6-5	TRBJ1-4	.	CASSYGWREVEKLFF	TGTGCCAGCAGTTACGGGTGGAGAGAGGTCGAAAAACTGTTTTTT
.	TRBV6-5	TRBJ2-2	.	CASSFTGSTTGELFF	TGTGCCAGCAGTTTCACAGGGTCGACCACCGGGGAGCTGTTTTTT
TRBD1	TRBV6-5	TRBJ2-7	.	CASRRDRGHYEQYF	TGTGCCAGCAGACGGGACAGGGGACACTACGAGCAGTACTTC
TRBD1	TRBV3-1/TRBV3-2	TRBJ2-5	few	CASSTRTGQETQYF	TGTGCCAGCAGCACCCGGACAGGCCAAGAGACCCAGTACTTC
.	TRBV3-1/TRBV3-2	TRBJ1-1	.	CASSQDYVGGNTEAFF	TGTGCCAGCAGCCAAGATTATGTGGGGGGAAACACTGAAGCTTTCTTT
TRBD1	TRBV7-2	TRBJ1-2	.	CASSSSGQGYGYTF	TGTGCCAGCAGTTCCAGCGGACAGGGCTATGGCTACACCTTC
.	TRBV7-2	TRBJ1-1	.	CASSPGGGAWRNTEAFF	TGTGCCAGCAGCCCCGGTGGGGGCGCGTGGAGGAACACTGAAGCTTTCTTT
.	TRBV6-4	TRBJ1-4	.	CASSQSRGEKLFF	TGTGCCAGCAGCCAGTCAAGGGGTGAAAAACTGTTTTTT
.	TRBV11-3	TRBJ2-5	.	CASSPGTMETQYF	TGTGCCAGCAGCCCCGGGACAATGGAGACCCAGTACTTC
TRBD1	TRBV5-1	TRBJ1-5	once	CASSLRPGQGKNQPQHF	TGCGCCAGCAGCTTGAGGCCGGGACAGGGGAAAAATCAGCCCCAGCATTTT
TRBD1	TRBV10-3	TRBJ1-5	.	CATTPGQGDQPQHF	TGTGCCACCACTCCGGGACAGGGAGATCAGCCCCAGCATTTT
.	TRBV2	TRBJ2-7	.	CASIRAYEQYF	TGTGCCAGCATACGAGCCTACGAGCAGTACTTC
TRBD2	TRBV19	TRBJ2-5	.	CASSIAVAGTETQYF	TGTGCCAGTAGTATAGCCGTAGCGGGGACGGAGACCCAGTACTTC
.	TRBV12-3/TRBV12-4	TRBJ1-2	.	CASSLALPHGYTF	TGTGCCAGCAGTTTAGCACTCCCTCATGGCTACACCTTC